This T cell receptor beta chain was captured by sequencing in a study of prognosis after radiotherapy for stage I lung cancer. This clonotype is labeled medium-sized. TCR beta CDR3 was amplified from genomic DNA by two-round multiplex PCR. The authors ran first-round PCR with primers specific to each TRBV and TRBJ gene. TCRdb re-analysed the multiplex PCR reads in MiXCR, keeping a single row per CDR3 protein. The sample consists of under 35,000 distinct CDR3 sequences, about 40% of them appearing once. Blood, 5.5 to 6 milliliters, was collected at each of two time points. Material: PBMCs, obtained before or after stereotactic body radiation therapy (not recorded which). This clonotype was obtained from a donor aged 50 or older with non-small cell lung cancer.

The CDR3 DNA reads as TGCGCCAGCAGCTTGGTTCAGGGGGTGGCTAACTATGGCTACACCTTC. Its translation is CASSLVQGVANYGYTF. V and J are TRBV5-1 and TRBJ1-2, with 7 positions matching TRBD1. The CDR3 sequence is 16 residues long. Unmatched junction bases numbered 5, after V lost 0 bases and J lost 0 bases. From germline, CDR1 is SGHRS and CDR2 YFSETQ.